This TCR beta chain was observed in a study of blood T cell repertoires in COVID-19. The authors' processing: By means of reference gene primer amplification, nucleated cell counts were estimated. Profiled with immunoSEQ multiplex PCR; TCRdb holds only in-frame clones, not every one. Clonal size and the V and J genes are those of that table, whereas D and trimming came from the DNA. The sample consists of roughly 3,600 clones, about 70% of them appearing once. Germline V lookup: CDR1 LNHDA, CDR2 SQIVND (reference sequence). This CDR3 is 14 amino acids long. V was pared by 7 bases and J by 0 bases, with 11 bases between.

The clonotype comes from a human donor in a cohort sampled during active COVID-19. The genes are TRBV19 and TRBJ2-3; TRBD1 is a possible D gene (6 bases). The sequenced sample consisted of peripheral blood. The CDR3 nucleotides read TGTGCCAGTAAAGGACAGCTTAGCACAGATACGCAGTATTTT. Its protein product is CASKGQLSTDTQYF. Looking up the rest from reference TRBV19 and TRBJ2-3 gives the full variable domain: DGGITQSPKYLFRKEGQNVTLSCEQNLNHDAMYWYRQDPGQGLRLIYYSQIVNDFQKGDIAEGYSVSREKKESFPLTVTSAQKNPTAFYLCASKGQLSTDTQYFGPGTRLTVL.